These 28 T cell receptor beta chains originate from one sample sequenced in a study of blood T cell repertoires in COVID-19. The assay was immunoSEQ multiplex PCR, and TCRdb's table has in-frame clones only and misses some. Of 40,000 or so clones detected, approximately 89% appear once; the ten largest clones hold approximately 3.3%. Material: peripheral blood. These receptors were taken from a human donor in a cohort sampled during active COVID-19.

V usage is TRBV6-6 and J usage is TRBJ1-2, with a possible D match to TRBD1 (6 bases). The CDR3 consists of 14 residues. Germline CDR1 is MNHNY and CDR2 is SVGAGI (reference sequence). The ends were cut back, 6 bases at V and 3 bases at J, with 14 bases in the middle. The CDR3 spells CASRRNRDDYGYTF. CDR3 nucleotide sequence: TGTGCCAGCAGAAGGAACAGGGACGACTATGGCTACACCTTC.

The CDR3 reads CASSYSLESSYEQYF. The CDR3 DNA follows: TGTGCCAGCAGTTACTCATTGGAGAGCTCCTACGAGCAGTACTTC. V gene TRBV6-5 combines with J gene TRBJ2-7; D is unclear. CDR3 size: 15 residues. CDR1 and CDR2 (germline): MNHEY, SVGAGI. V dropped 0 bases and J dropped 0 bases, with 9 bases sitting between them.

The V gene is TRBV12-3 or TRBV12-4, the J gene TRBJ2-2, with a weak D call TRBD1 (5 bases). The CDR3 spans 12 residues. Trimming cost V 3 bases and J 6 bases, with 5 bases left between them. CDR3 in amino acids: CASSLTAGELFF. In DNA, the CDR3 is TGTGCCAGCAGTTTGACAGCCGGGGAGCTGTTTTTT.

This clone was found once. This chain uses TRBV7-9 with TRBJ2-2; tentatively, D is TRBD2 (6 bases). V was cut by 7 bases and J by 3 bases, with 21 bases left in between. Germline loops: CDR1 SEHNR, CDR2 FQNEAQ (reference sequence). The CDR3 has 17 amino acids. CDR3 sequence reads: CASTPGPGDKHTGELFF. DNA of the CDR3: TGTGCCAGCACCCCGGGGCCGGGGGATAAGCACACCGGGGAGCTGTTTTTT.

The chain links TRBV5-1 to TRBJ1-1, with D tentatively TRBD1 (6 bases). The CDR3 totals 14 residues. CDR1 SGHRS and CDR2 YFSETQ come from the germline V gene. Trimming removed 0 bases from V and 3 bases from J, with 9 bases in between. Written as DNA, the CDR3 is TGCGCCAGCAGCTTGGAAGGGGGACACACTGAAGCTTTCTTT. This codes for CASSLEGGHTEAFF.

This chain connects TRBV6-4 to TRBJ1-6; tentatively, D is TRBD1 (5 bases). V gave up 8 bases and J gave up 6 bases, with 14 bases separating them. Germline values: CDR1 MRHNA, CDR2 SNTAGT. The CDR3 runs to 14 residues. The CDR3 spells CASARQNGNSPLHF. The CDR3 nucleotides read TGTGCCAGCGCCAGACAGAACGGTAATTCACCCCTCCACTTT.

The V call is TRBV30, the J call TRBJ2-7, with 10 bases identical to TRBD2. V dropped 3 bases and J dropped 4; count of bases not matched to a gene: 9. The germline gives CDR1 GTSNPN, CDR2 SVGIG (reference sequence). The length of the CDR3 is 15 residues. The CDR3: CAWSRLAGVAYEQYF. The CDR3 nucleotides read TGTGCCTGGAGCCGGCTAGCGGGAGTCGCTTACGAGCAGTACTTC.

V usage is TRBV19 and J usage is TRBJ2-7, with 8 bases fitting TRBD1. CDR1 and CDR2 (germline): LNHDA, SQIVND (reference sequence). This CDR3 is 15 amino acids long. V was clipped by 5 bases and J by 2 bases; unmatched bases: 8. DNA of the CDR3: TGTGCCAGTAGTTCAGCAGGACAGGGTGCCTACGAGCAGTACTTC. It is translated as CASSSAGQGAYEQYF.

The V call is TRBV13, the J call TRBJ2-2, with D possibly TRBD1 on 6 matching bases. V lost 0 bases and J 5 bases, leaving 13 bases between the germline ends. The CDR3 covers 16 residues. CDR1 PRHDT and CDR2 FYEKMQ come from the germline V gene (reference sequence). As DNA, the CDR3 is TGTGCCAGCAGCTTAGGAGGACAGAGAATAACCGGGGAGCTGTTTTTT. This encodes CASSLGGQRITGELFF.

This rearrangement joins TRBV10-1 to TRBJ1-1, with 7 bases aligning to TRBD1. With 8 bases clipped from V and 0 bases from J, the junction kept 3 bases outside the gene matches. Germline V gene data show CDR1 as WNHNN and CDR2 as SYGVQD (reference sequence). There are 13 residues in the CDR3. As DNA, the CDR3 is TGCGCCAGCCGGACAGGAATGAACACTGAAGCTTTCTTT. It is translated as CASRTGMNTEAFF.

The chain combines TRBV2 with TRBJ2-1; weak D call: TRBD2 (7 bases). There are 14 residues in the CDR3. Trimming took off 11 bases at V and 10 bases at J, with 24 bases between the two ends. Per germline, CDR1 SNHLY and CDR2 FYNNEI. DNA of the CDR3: TGTGCCTCCCCGGGGCGGGGAGGGGGTATGGAGCAGTTCTTC. Its translation: CASPGRGGGMEQFF.

This chain connects TRBV7-9 to TRBJ2-7, with TRBD2 matching 12 bases. The V gene end was trimmed by 5 bases and the J gene end by 9 bases; junction bases not matched to a gene: 11. The CDR3 is 15 residues long. CDR1 and CDR2 (germline): SEHNR, FQNEAQ (reference sequence). CDR3 coding DNA: TGTGCCAGCAGCCAGACTAGCGGGAGTGGATCGCCGCAGTACTTC. Translating it yields CASSQTSGSGSPQYF.

This chain's CDR3 is CASSQVQGQGGSPLHF. CDR3 DNA: TGTGCCAGCAGCCAAGTTCAGGGACAGGGGGGTTCACCCCTCCACTTT. The chain has TRBV3-1 (or the pseudogene TRBV3-2) and TRBJ1-6; 11 bases map to TRBD1. J was trimmed by 9 bases and V by 1 base; bases with no gene match: 5. This CDR3 has 16 amino acids. Germline V lookup: CDR1 LGHDT, CDR2 YNNKEL (reference sequence).

The V and J genes are TRBV4-1 and TRBJ2-7; 10 bases fit TRBD1. The V gene end was trimmed by 3 bases and the J gene end by 5 bases; junction bases not matched to a gene: 4. The CDR3 consists of 14 residues. Germline V CDR1 and CDR2: MGHRA, YSYEKL. DNA for the CDR3: TGCGCCAGCAGCCACGGGACAGGGGAACACGAGCAGTACTTC. It yields the protein CASSHGTGEHEQYF.

The sample holds a few counts of this clone. CDR3 residues: CSVSGQGEYGYTF. The CDR3 bases are TGCAGCGTTTCGGGACAGGGGGAGTATGGCTACACCTTC. The gene calls are TRBV29-1 and TRBJ1-2; 11 positions match TRBD1. The CDR3 contains 13 residues. CDR1 and CDR2 from the germline V gene are SQVTM and ANQGSEA. V trimming: 5 bases; J trimming: 5 bases; junction bases outside the gene matches: 4.

As regards this clone: The same CDR3 is also encoded by other DNA sequences in this sample. The J gene is TRBJ1-1, the V gene TRBV9; D ambiguous. V lost 3 bases and J 0 bases, leaving 6 bases between the germline ends. There are 13 residues in the CDR3. The germline CDR1 and CDR2 sequences are SGDLS and YYNGEE. In DNA form, the CDR3 reads TGTGCCAGCAGCGAAAGAGTGAACACTGAAGCTTTCTTT. Residues: CASSERVNTEAFF. Drawing the rest from reference TRBV9 and TRBJ1-1, the complete variable domain is DSGVTQTPKHLITATGQRVTLRCSPRSGDLSVYWYQQSLDQGLQFLIQYYNGEERAKGNILERFSAQQFPDLHSELNLSSLELGDSALYFCASSERVNTEAFFGQGTRLTVV.

By share, this clone counts as medium-sized (0.01 to 0.1%). CDR3: CASSQRGTTQGEQYF. As DNA, the CDR3 is TGCGCCAGCAGCCAACGCGGCACAACGCAGGGCGAGCAGTACTTC. The chain links TRBV4-1 to TRBJ2-7; TRBD1 is a possible D gene (5 bases). This CDR3 comprises 15 residues. V was pared by 2 bases and J by 6 bases, with 17 bases between. The germline gives CDR1 MGHRA, CDR2 YSYEKL.

The chain recombines TRBV30 with TRBJ1-3, with unresolved D. Germline-derived CDR1 and CDR2 are GTSNPN and SVGIG (reference sequence). The CDR3 length is 13 residues. V was clipped by 5 bases and J by 0 bases, with 8 bases between them. CDR3 nucleotide sequence: TGTGCCTGGTCAGTCAACTCTGGAAACACCATATATTTT. Amino acids: CAWSVNSGNTIYF.

The rearrangement uses TRBV6-5 and TRBJ1-1; D gene ambiguous. In germline, CDR1 is MNHEY, CDR2 SVGAGI. The V and J ends lost 0 bases and 7 bases respectively, with 6 bases between them. The CDR3 totals 12 residues. This CDR3 is CASSYSRDEAFF. As DNA, the CDR3 is TGTGCCAGCAGTTACTCGCGTGATGAAGCTTTCTTT.

The chain joins TRBV3-1 (or the pseudogene TRBV3-2) to TRBJ2-3; a weak D match, TRBD2 (7 bases). The CDR3 totals 14 residues. Trimming stripped 6 bases from V and 0 bases from J, with 10 bases between. CDR1 and CDR2 from the germline V gene are LGHDT and YNNKEL (reference sequence). The CDR3 nucleotides are TGTGCCAGCAGTCCGGGGGGCAGCACAGATACGCAGTATTTT. Translating gives CASSPGGSTDTQYF.

The chain joins TRBV24-1 to TRBJ2-3; TRBD1 aligns across 8 bases. CDR1 is KGHDR, CDR2 SFDVKD, per germline. The CDR3 runs 17 residues. After removal of 8 bases from V and 2 bases from J, the junction contained 14 bases not matched to a gene. CDR3 sequence: CATKGTGDGSLTDTQYF. The CDR3 coding sequence is TGTGCCACCAAGGGGACAGGTGACGGGAGTCTCACAGATACGCAGTATTTT.

This clone has just a few counts. The V gene is TRBV3-1 (or the pseudogene TRBV3-2), the J gene TRBJ1-5; TRBD1 is a possible D gene (6 bases). Deletions cut 0 bases from V and 3 bases from J, with 15 bases between. Germline CDR1 is LGHDT and CDR2 is YNNKEL (reference sequence). This CDR3 contains 17 residues. Here the CDR3 DNA reads TGTGCCAGCAGCCAAGATCGGCCCACAGGGACCAATCAGCCCCAGCATTTT. Encoded protein: CASSQDRPTGTNQPQHF.

The J gene is TRBJ1-2, the V gene TRBV13; D may be TRBD1 (5 bases). V shed 5 bases and J shed 4 bases, with 14 bases lying between them. This CDR3 is 14 amino acids long. CDR1 is PRHDT and CDR2 is FYEKMQ in the germline V gene (reference sequence). CDR3 DNA sequence: TGTGCCAGCAGCCAAGGACGGGGGTTCTATGGCTACACCTTC. Amino acid sequence: CASSQGRGFYGYTF.

This clone showed up just a few times. This chain connects TRBV7-9 to TRBJ1-2; 10 positions match TRBD1. The CDR3 spans 14 residues. V lost 5 bases, J lost 6 bases, and 6 bases stayed unmatched. The germline CDR1 and CDR2 sequences are SEHNR and FQNEAQ (reference sequence). This CDR3 is CASSGDRGRDGYTF. CDR3 DNA: TGTGCCAGCAGCGGCGACAGGGGGCGCGATGGCTACACCTTC.

This rearrangement joins TRBV4-2 to TRBJ1-1, with 7 bases lining up with TRBD1. The CDR3 runs to 15 residues. Germline CDR1 LGHNA, CDR2 YNFKEQ. The V and J ends lost 3 bases and 4 bases, in that order; junction bases with no gene match: 8. The CDR3: CASSQTTGRSTEAFF. CDR3 bases: TGTGCCAGCAGCCAGACGACAGGGAGGAGCACTGAAGCTTTCTTT.

This clone was counted between two and nine times. The rearrangement joins TRBV7-9 to TRBJ1-1; D may be TRBD1 (5 bases). Trimming stripped 1 base from V and 0 bases from J, with 9 bases between. This CDR3 spans 15 amino acids. In germline, CDR1 is SEHNR, CDR2 FQNEAQ (reference sequence). CDR3: CASSLVQGMNTEAFF. CDR3 sequence (DNA): TGTGCCAGCAGCTTAGTTCAGGGCATGAACACTGAAGCTTTCTTT.

In nucleotides, the CDR3 is TGCGCCAGCAGCTTGGAGGGAGGGGAGAAGAACTATGGCTACACCTTC. It encodes CASSLEGGEKNYGYTF. The V call is TRBV5-1, the J call TRBJ1-2; a weak D match, TRBD1 (5 bases). Deletions cut 0 bases from V and 2 bases from J, with 14 bases between. Germline CDR1 SGHRS, CDR2 YFSETQ. The CDR3 has 16 amino acids.

This rearrangement joins TRBV5-1 to TRBJ2-1, with D possibly matching TRBD2 (5 bases). The length of the CDR3 is 15 residues. The germline V and J ends were trimmed by 5 bases and 2 bases, with 14 bases remaining between them. Germline V lookup: CDR1 SGHRS, CDR2 YFSETQ. This chain's CDR3 is CASRSDGKAYNEQFF. In nucleotides, the CDR3 is TGCGCCAGCAGAAGTGACGGGAAGGCCTACAATGAGCAGTTCTTC.